The source of this TCR beta chain is a study of PD-1 blockade in classical Hodgkin lymphoma. Here immunoSEQ multiplex PCR was the method, and the copy in TCRdb shows in-frame clones only, minus some. In the table there are roughly 100,000 clones, 89% of which are singletons. The time point: cycle 4 day 1 (C4D1), after more than five weeks of nivolumab. All the patients suffered relapse after autologous stem cell transplantation, and brentuximab vedotin exposure differed. There are 13 residues in the CDR3. V lost 3 bases to trimming and J lost 6 bases, with 9 bases between them. Germline values: CDR1 SGHTA, CDR2 FQGNSA.

This sample comprised peripheral blood mononuclear cells (PBMCs), obtained before the fourth cycle of nivolumab. The sequence was obtained from a human donor with classical Hodgkin lymphoma. The genes are TRBV7-2 and TRBJ2-1; no reliable D call. The CDR3 is CASSFDPRNEQFF. CDR3 nucleotides: TGTGCCAGCAGCTTCGACCCCCGCAATGAGCAGTTCTTC. Supplemented by reference TRBV7-2 and TRBJ2-1, the full variable domain reads GAGVSQSPSNKVTEKGKDVELRCDPISGHTALYWYRQSLGQGLEFLIYFQGNSAPDKSGLPSDRFSAERTGGSVSTLTIQRTQQEDSAVYLCASSFDPRNEQFFGPGTRLTVL.